The 12 T cell receptor beta chains below come from one sample, sequenced in a study of cytomegalovirus exposure and HLA in healthy donors. This table comes from immunoSEQ multiplex PCR, and its TCRdb copy is limited to in-frame clones, with some not included. The data contain over 200,000 clones, roughly 85% of them singletons. Sequencing input: PBMCs. The receptors here all came from a woman under 30 in good health and CMV-seronegative.

Here the CDR3 DNA reads TGTGCCAGTAGGGCCCTGGGTGGCTTAAACTACGAGCAGTACTTC. Translated, it gives CASRALGGLNYEQYF. The chain joins TRBV19 to TRBJ2-7; D gene uncertain. Germline V lookup: CDR1 LNHDA, CDR2 SQIVND (reference sequence). This CDR3 has 15 amino acids. V shed 6 bases and J shed 3 bases, with 18 bases lying between them.

The chain couples TRBV6-5 to TRBJ1-2; no clear D. Germline CDR1 is MNHEY and CDR2 is SVGAGI. Trimming cost V 2 bases and J 1 base, with 8 bases left between them. The CDR3 is made up of 14 amino acids. Here the CDR3 reads CASSYRVDNYGYTF. The CDR3 DNA follows: TGTGCCAGCAGTTACAGGGTTGATAACTATGGCTACACCTTC.

The table lists this clone with a count of one. The chain combines TRBV6-6 with TRBJ2-2; D tentatively reads TRBD1 or TRBD2 (5 bases each). V was shortened by 8 bases and J by 0 bases, with 10 bases between the two germline ends. This CDR3 region has 14 residues. The V gene's germline CDR1 is MNHNY and CDR2 SVGAGI (reference sequence). The CDR3 here is CASLGRPNTGELFF. In DNA, the CDR3 is TGTGCCAGCTTGGGACGCCCGAACACCGGGGAGCTGTTTTTT.

The chain employs TRBV6-6 and TRBJ2-7; D is ambiguous. Germline CDR1 and CDR2: MNHNY and SVGAGI (reference sequence). There are 12 residues in the CDR3. V lost 4 bases and J 0 bases, leaving 4 bases between the germline ends. The chain's CDR3 is CASSSSSYEQYF. The DNA for the CDR3 is TGTGCCAGCAGTTCGAGCTCCTACGAGCAGTACTTC.

The chain joins TRBV9 to TRBJ2-1; 8 bases fit TRBD2. CDR3 length: 16 amino acids. Unmatched junction bases numbered 4, after V lost 1 base and J lost 1 base. Germline V gene lookup returns CDR1 SGDLS and CDR2 YYNGEE. For the CDR3, the DNA is TGTGCCAGCAGCGTACAGGGCGGGAGGTCCTACAATGAGCAGTTCTTC. Translation: CASSVQGGRSYNEQFF.

V gene TRBV5-6 combines with J gene TRBJ2-3; a possible D gene is TRBD2 (6 bases). Germline-derived CDR1 and CDR2 are SGHDT and YYEEEE. The CDR3 contains 15 residues. Between the trimmed V and J ends, which lost 0 bases and 8 bases, there was a span of 16 bases. CDR3: CASSLEARAGGTQYF. For the CDR3, the DNA is TGTGCCAGCAGCTTGGAGGCGCGGGCCGGGGGTACGCAGTATTTT.

This clone was seen just once. The rearrangement joins TRBV30 to TRBJ2-1, with 7 bases that match TRBD2. Looked up from germline, CDR1 is GTSNPN and CDR2 is SVGIG (reference sequence). V trimming: 3 bases; J trimming: 3 bases; junction bases outside the gene matches: 8. The CDR3 sequence is 15 residues long. CDR3 in DNA: TGTGCCTGGAGGGGACTTGGCGGGGGCTACAATGAGCAGTTCTTC. Translated: CAWRGLGGGYNEQFF. Combining the CDR3 with reference TRBV30 and TRBJ2-1 gives the whole variable domain SQTIHQWPATLVQPVGSPLSLECTVEGTSNPNLYWYRQAAGRGLQLLFYSVGIGQISSEVPQNLSASRPQDRQFILSSKKLLLSDSGFYLCAWRGLGGGYNEQFFGPGTRLTVL.

This rearrangement joins TRBV5-6 to TRBJ1-5, with D perhaps matching TRBD1 (6 bases). Germline V gives CDR1 SGHDT, CDR2 YYEEEE. Deletions cut 2 bases from V and 7 bases from J, with 7 bases between. This CDR3 contains 12 residues. The CDR3 reads CASSFRGQPQHF. CDR3 bases: TGTGCCAGCAGCTTTAGGGGGCAGCCCCAGCATTTT.

A few counts support this clone. The chain couples TRBV9 to TRBJ1-2; 9 bases match TRBD1. This CDR3 has 14 residues. Looked up from germline, CDR1 is SGDLS and CDR2 is YYNGEE. V lost 4 bases, J lost 3 bases, and 4 bases stayed unmatched. The CDR3 DNA sequence: TGTGCCAGCAGCACCGGGACAGGGCACTATGGCTACACCTTC. It translates to CASSTGTGHYGYTF.

The chain is built from TRBV28 and TRBJ2-1; D not certain. The CDR3 sequence is 16 residues long. The germline V and J ends were trimmed by 5 bases and 0 bases, with 14 bases remaining between them. Germline-derived CDR1 and CDR2 are MDHEN and SYDVKM. The chain's CDR3 is CASSPDSPSSYNEQFF. The CDR3 DNA follows: TGTGCCAGCAGTCCCGACTCGCCTAGCTCCTACAATGAGCAGTTCTTC.

This clone was seen more than once but under ten times. The genes are TRBV4-1 and TRBJ2-2; D perhaps matches TRBD2 (5 bases). V was shortened by 4 bases and J by 4 bases, with 7 bases between the two germline ends. Germline V gene lookup returns CDR1 MGHRA and CDR2 YSYEKL. This CDR3 spans 13 amino acids. CDR3 sequence: CASSRAATGELFF. The CDR3 coding sequence is TGCGCCAGCAGCCGAGCGGCCACCGGGGAGCTGTTTTTT.

The V call is TRBV2, the J call TRBJ1-4, with D possibly being TRBD1 (5 bases). This CDR3 has 13 residues. V shed 6 bases and J shed 4 bases, with 9 bases lying between them. CDR1 and CDR2 from the germline V gene are SNHLY and FYNNEI. This chain's CDR3 is CASRGERNEKLFF. The CDR3, as DNA: TGTGCCAGCAGGGGGGAGCGTAATGAAAAACTGTTTTTT.